Below, 30 T cell receptor beta chains from the same sample are listed, as sequenced in a study of cytomegalovirus exposure and HLA in healthy donors. The PCR had 60 Vbeta and 13 Jbeta primers. The repertoire was sequenced with immunoSEQ multiplex PCR; TCRdb's copy has only in-frame clones and lacks some. The table lists 100,000 to 150,000 clones, 80% of them singletons. Material: PBMCs. The receptors originated from a man aged 35-49 years in good health and CMV-seronegative.

J is TRBJ2-5 and V is TRBV6-5; tentatively, D is TRBD2 (5 bases). The assigned J gene may be wrong: the sequence end matches TRBJ2-7 better. Germline CDR1 MNHEY, CDR2 SVGAGI. The CDR3 runs to 15 residues. The CDR3 loop is CASSYSGLAPHEQYF. CDR3 in DNA: TGTGCCAGCAGTTACTCGGGCCTAGCTCCACACGAGCAGTACTTC.

This sequence joins TRBV25-1 and TRBJ1-5, with D maybe TRBD1 (5 bases). CDR1 and CDR2 from the germline V gene are MGHDK and SYGVNS. The V gene lost 2 bases and the J gene lost 1 base, with 9 bases spanning the gap. The CDR3 loop spans 15 amino acids. CDR3 DNA: TGTGCCAGCAGTGAAAAGGGGCCGAGCAATCAGCCCCAGCATTTT. It translates to CASSEKGPSNQPQHF.

This clone appeared once. V usage is TRBV5-6 and J usage is TRBJ2-7, with D unclear. Trimming removed 4 bases at V and 0 bases at J, with 5 bases between. Germline CDR1 and CDR2: SGHDT and YYEEEE. The CDR3 totals 12 residues. As DNA, the CDR3 is TGTGCCAGCAGCGCGAGCTCCTACGAGCAGTACTTC. Translation: CASSASSYEQYF.

CDR3 residues: CAFTYPGLAKSSYNEQFF. In DNA form, the CDR3 reads TGTGCCTTCACATACCCGGGACTAGCGAAAAGCTCCTACAATGAGCAGTTCTTC. The rearrangement links TRBV30 to TRBJ2-1, with 10 bases identical to TRBD2. V was pared by 7 bases and J by 0 bases, with 15 bases of the junction left unmatched. Germline V lookup: CDR1 GTSNPN, CDR2 SVGIG (reference sequence). The CDR3 contains 18 residues.

The CDR3 coding sequence is TGTGCCAGCAGTTTAGGGGGGGCGGGGAACACTGAAGCTTTCTTT. Protein product: CASSLGGAGNTEAFF. This chain connects TRBV28 to TRBJ1-1; tentative D call: TRBD1 (6 bases). There are 15 residues in the CDR3. The germline CDR1 and CDR2 sequences are MDHEN and SYDVKM. With 2 bases removed from V and 1 base from J, the gap between germline ends came to 11 bases.

As for this clone: The junction differs from germline at one of its ends, possibly a read error. The V and J genes are TRBV5-1 and TRBJ1-4, with D possibly TRBD1 on 5 matching bases. Germline V lookup: CDR1 SGHRS, CDR2 YFSETQ. The CDR3 has 13 residues. The CDR3 protein is CASRTGEYEKLFF. DNA of the CDR3: TGCGCTAGCAGAACGGGGGAATATGAAAAACTGTTTTTT.

The genes are TRBV2 and TRBJ2-7, with D tentatively TRBD2 (6 bases). Trimming shortened V by 7 bases and J by 0 bases, and 13 bases separated the two germline ends. Per germline, CDR1 SNHLY and CDR2 FYNNEI. The CDR3 has 14 amino acids. DNA of the CDR3: TGTGCCAGCACGGCGGGACGGAGCTCCTACGAGCAGTACTTC. Residues: CASTAGRSSYEQYF.

The CDR3 loop reads CASSRDTYNEQFF. The CDR3 DNA sequence: TGTGCCAGCAGCCGGGACACCTACAATGAGCAGTTCTTC. The gene calls are TRBV6-1 and TRBJ2-1; D is possibly TRBD1 (6 bases). Trimming cost V 6 bases and J 2 bases, with 8 bases left between them. The CDR3 is 13 residues long. Germline values: CDR1 MNHNS, CDR2 SASEGT.

The rearrangement uses TRBV7-3 and TRBJ1-1; D not certain. Looked up from germline, CDR1 is SGHTA and CDR2 is FQGTGA. This CDR3 is built from 13 residues. The germline V and J ends were trimmed by 2 bases and 1 base, with 5 bases remaining between them. CDR3 bases: TGTGCCAGCAGCTTATGGCCGAACACTGAAGCTTTCTTT. This sequence encodes CASSLWPNTEAFF.

The chain carries TRBV5-1 and TRBJ2-3; 7 bases are a match to TRBD1. The length of the CDR3 is 14 residues. J gave up 3 bases and V 4 bases, and 5 bases lay outside the gene matches. Germline V gene sequence: CDR1 SGHRS, CDR2 YFSETQ. CDR3 DNA: TGCGCCAGCAGCCGACAGGGAGTAACAGATACGCAGTATTTT. Encoded protein: CASSRQGVTDTQYF.

The genes are TRBV4-1 and TRBJ1-3, with 7 bases identical to TRBD1. Germline V gene lookup returns CDR1 MGHRA and CDR2 YSYEKL. The CDR3 loop spans 16 amino acids. Germline trimming cut 0 bases from V and 2 bases from J; bases unmatched to any gene: 4. This CDR3 reads CASSQDPRGAGNTIYF. The CDR3 bases are TGCGCCAGCAGCCAAGACCCCAGGGGGGCTGGAAACACCATATATTTT.

DNA for the CDR3: TGTGCCAGCAGCGTGCGACAGGGCTATGGCTACACCTTC. Its translation is CASSVRQGYGYTF. V and J are TRBV11-2 and TRBJ1-2; 7 bases agree with TRBD1. Germline assignment: CDR1 SGHAT and CDR2 FQNNGV. After removal of 5 bases from V and 4 bases from J, the junction contained 4 bases not matched to a gene. There are 13 residues in the CDR3.

This CDR3 reads CASSFAQLNTEAFF. CDR3 bases: TGTGCCAGCAGCTTTGCACAGCTGAACACTGAAGCTTTCTTT. J is TRBJ1-1 and V is TRBV5-4; D gene ambiguous. The CDR3 has 14 amino acids. The germline CDR1 and CDR2 sequences are SGHNT and YYREEE (reference sequence). Trimming took 2 bases from V and 0 from J, leaving 8 bases between them.

The chain recombines TRBV7-2 with TRBJ2-7; 10 nucleotides agree with TRBD2. With 2 bases clipped from V and 2 bases from J, the junction kept 3 bases outside the gene matches. Germline-derived CDR1 and CDR2 are SGHTA and FQGNSA. The CDR3 has 15 residues. DNA of the CDR3: TGTGCCAGCAGCTTATCCCTAGCGGGGGCCTACGAGCAGTACTTC. It is translated as CASSLSLAGAYEQYF.

This clone was counted once. The chain carries TRBV4-1 and TRBJ2-3; D may be TRBD1 (7 bases). The CDR3 is 16 residues long. Germline V gene data show CDR1 as MGHRA and CDR2 as YSYEKL. Trimming stripped 4 bases from V and 0 bases from J, with 14 bases between. CDR3 bases: TGCGCCAGCAGCCTTCAGGGGGGCCTTAGCACAGATACGCAGTATTTT. It yields the protein CASSLQGGLSTDTQYF.

The chain uses TRBV4-1 and TRBJ2-6; 8 bases are a match to TRBD1. Germline V gene sequence: CDR1 MGHRA, CDR2 YSYEKL. CDR3 length: 17 amino acids. The trim removed 3 bases at V and 0 bases at J, leaving 4 bases unmatched. CDR3 sequence: CASSQTGAASGANVLTF. The CDR3 DNA sequence: TGCGCCAGCAGCCAGACAGGGGCAGCCTCTGGGGCCAACGTCCTGACTTTC.

In nucleotides, the CDR3 is TGTGCCAGCAGCCCCACGACTAGCGGGGTATACAATGAGCAGTTCTTC. This translates into CASSPTTSGVYNEQFF. The chain employs TRBV7-8 and TRBJ2-1; 11 nucleotides match TRBD2. Looked up from germline, CDR1 is SGHVS and CDR2 is FQNEAQ. The CDR3 is 16 amino acids. The ends lost 5 bases at V and 4 bases at J; junction bases unmatched: 7.

The V and J genes are TRBV28 and TRBJ2-7; 9 nucleotides agree with TRBD1. This CDR3 comprises 18 residues. Germline CDR1 reads MDHEN; CDR2 reads SYDVKM. Trimming cost V 0 bases and J 1 base; bases outside gene matches: 10. The chain's CDR3 is CASSLWGTGTGTSYEQYF. CDR3 nucleotides: TGTGCCAGCAGTTTATGGGGCACCGGGACAGGGACATCCTACGAGCAGTACTTC. The full variable domain, in which reference TRBV28 and TRBJ2-7 provide the parts outside the CDR3, is DVKVTQSSRYLVKRTGEKVFLECVQDMDHENMFWYRQDPGLGLRLIYFSYDVKMKEKGDIPEGYSVSREKKERFSLILESASTNQTSMYLCASSLWGTGTGTSYEQYFGPGTRLTVT.

In nucleotides, the CDR3 is TGTGCCAGCAGCTCCGGGGGGTCCACGACCCAGTACTTC. Translated, it gives CASSSGGSTTQYF. The V call is TRBV7-2, the J call TRBJ2-5; 7 bases fit TRBD2. This CDR3 comprises 13 residues. Germline CDR1 SGHTA, CDR2 FQGNSA. J was trimmed by 7 bases and V by 4 bases; bases with no gene match: 6.

The V call is TRBV11-2, the J call TRBJ1-5; 9 nucleotides match TRBD1. V shed 5 bases, J shed 7 bases, and the junction held 6 bases outside the gene matches. Germline values: CDR1 SGHAT, CDR2 FQNNGV. This CDR3 has 14 amino acids. The CDR3 sequence is CASSPTGGGQPQHF. The CDR3 DNA is TGTGCCAGCAGCCCCACAGGGGGCGGACAGCCCCAGCATTTT.

V and J are TRBV5-1 and TRBJ2-7; the D gene is possibly TRBD1 (7 bases). The germline V gene has CDR1 SGHRS and CDR2 YFSETQ. CDR3 size: 16 residues. Trimming pared 4 bases from V and 0 bases from J, leaving 17 bases between. CDR3 bases: TGCGCCAGCAGCCCCCAGGGGGGCCCCATCTCCTACGAGCAGTACTTC. Amino acid sequence: CASSPQGGPISYEQYF. The full variable domain, with the rest looked up from reference TRBV5-1 and TRBJ2-7, is KAGVTQTPRYLIKTRGQQVTLSCSPISGHRSVSWYQQTPGQGLQFLFEYFSETQRNKGNFPGRFSGRQFSNSRSEMNVSTLELGDSALYLCASSPQGGPISYEQYFGPGTRLTVT.

This chain joins TRBV21-1 and TRBJ2-3; the D call TRBD1 from the table was never checked on the DNA. TRBV21-1 is deemed a pseudogene. This CDR3 contains 17 residues. The CDR3 DNA reads TGTGCCAGCAGCATACACAGGGGCCGTACTAGCACAGATACGCAGTATTTT. Encoded protein: CASSIHRGRTSTDTQYF.

Regarding this clone: The CDR3 does not close with the conserved phenylalanine or tryptophan, likely indicating a read error. J is TRBJ1-6 and V is TRBV30, with D hard to call. The V end lost 0 bases, the J end lost 6 bases, and 15 bases lay between the germline ends. The CDR3 has 16 residues. Germline CDR1 is GTSNPN and CDR2 is SVGIG (reference sequence). Here the CDR3 reads CAWSVSRIAPNSPLHV. CDR3 in DNA: TGTGCCTGGAGTGTAAGTCGGATAGCGCCTAATTCACCCCTCCACGTT.

CDR3 amino acids: CASSSTGNPYEQYF. Here the CDR3 DNA reads TGCGCCAGCAGCTCAACAGGGAACCCCTACGAGCAGTACTTC. V gene TRBV5-1 combines with J gene TRBJ2-7, with D possibly TRBD1 on 6 matching bases. V was trimmed by 3 bases and J by 2 bases, leaving 12 bases between them. The CDR3 length is 14 residues. Looked up from germline, CDR1 is SGHRS and CDR2 is YFSETQ.

The chain uses TRBV7-2 and TRBJ2-5, with D perhaps TRBD1 (6 bases). CDR3 size: 15 residues. CDR1 SGHTA and CDR2 FQGNSA come from the germline V gene. Deletions cut 2 bases from V and 5 bases from J, with 15 bases between. In DNA, the CDR3 is TGTGCCAGCAGCTTATTTCAGGGGAGTATGGAGACCCAGTACTTC. Amino acids: CASSLFQGSMETQYF.

The genes are TRBV2 and TRBJ2-7, with D possibly TRBD2 on 6 matching bases. V was trimmed by 4 bases and J by 2 bases, leaving 24 bases between them. Germline V lookup: CDR1 SNHLY, CDR2 FYNNEI. This CDR3 contains 18 residues. DNA of the CDR3: TGTGCCAGCAGTGTAGAGCGGTCCGGGCCAACTAGCACCTACGAGCAGTACTTC. Translating gives CASSVERSGPTSTYEQYF.

The gene calls are TRBV5-1 and TRBJ2-1; TRBD1 might be the D (6 bases). The CDR3 length is 14 residues. The V gene lost 7 bases and the J gene lost 9 bases, with 20 bases spanning the gap. Per the germline V gene, CDR1 is SGHRS and CDR2 is YFSETQ. The CDR3 nucleotides are TGCGCCAGCCGCGATACAGGGAGCGGAGGTGAGCAGTTCTTC. It codes for CASRDTGSGGEQFF.

The chain carries TRBV27 and TRBJ1-1; D is ambiguous. There are 15 residues in the CDR3. Germline V gene sequence: CDR1 MNHEY, CDR2 SMNVEV (reference sequence). Trimming took off 3 bases at V and 1 base at J, with 12 bases between the two ends. DNA for the CDR3: TGTGCCAGCAGTTTCTCAGCAGCAGGGAACACTGAAGCTTTCTTT. Translation: CASSFSAAGNTEAFF.

Comment on this clone: Distinct nucleotide sequences in the sample also encode this CDR3. The chain couples TRBV5-1 to TRBJ1-1, with 7 bases identical to TRBD1. The CDR3 length is 14 residues. The germline CDR1 and CDR2 sequences are SGHRS and YFSETQ. V was clipped by 4 bases and J by 8 bases; unmatched bases: 11. DNA of the CDR3: TGCGCCAGCAGCCCAGCGACAGGGAGCACCGAAGCTTTCTTT. Encoded protein: CASSPATGSTEAFF. Supplemented by reference TRBV5-1 and TRBJ1-1, the full variable domain reads KAGVTQTPRYLIKTRGQQVTLSCSPISGHRSVSWYQQTPGQGLQFLFEYFSETQRNKGNFPGRFSGRQFSNSRSEMNVSTLELGDSALYLCASSPATGSTEAFFGQGTRLTVV.

The V call is TRBV7-9, the J call TRBJ2-3; TRBD1 matches 9 bases. CDR1 is SEHNR and CDR2 is FQNEAQ in the germline V gene (reference sequence). The CDR3 is 14 amino acids. Germline trimming cut 5 bases from V and 4 bases from J; bases unmatched to any gene: 4. CDR3 DNA sequence: TGTGCCAGCAGCCTCACAGGGGGCTCAGATACGCAGTATTTT. Its translation: CASSLTGGSDTQYF.